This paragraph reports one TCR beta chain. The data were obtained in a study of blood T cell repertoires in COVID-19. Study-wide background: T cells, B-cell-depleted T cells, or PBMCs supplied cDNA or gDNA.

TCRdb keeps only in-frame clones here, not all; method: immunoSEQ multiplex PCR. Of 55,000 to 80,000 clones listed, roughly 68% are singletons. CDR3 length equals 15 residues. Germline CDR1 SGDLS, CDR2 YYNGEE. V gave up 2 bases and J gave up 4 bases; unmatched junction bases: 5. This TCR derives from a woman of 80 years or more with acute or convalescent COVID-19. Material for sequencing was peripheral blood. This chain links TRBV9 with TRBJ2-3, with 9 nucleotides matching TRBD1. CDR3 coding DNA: TGTGCCAGCAGCGTGGTTACAGGGGGCTCAGATACGCAGTATTTT. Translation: CASSVVTGGSDTQYF. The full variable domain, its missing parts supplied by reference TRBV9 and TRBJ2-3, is DSGVTQTPKHLITATGQRVTLRCSPRSGDLSVYWYQQSLDQGLQFLIQYYNGEERAKGNILERFSAQQFPDLHSELNLSSLELGDSALYFCASSVVTGGSDTQYFGPGTRLTVL.